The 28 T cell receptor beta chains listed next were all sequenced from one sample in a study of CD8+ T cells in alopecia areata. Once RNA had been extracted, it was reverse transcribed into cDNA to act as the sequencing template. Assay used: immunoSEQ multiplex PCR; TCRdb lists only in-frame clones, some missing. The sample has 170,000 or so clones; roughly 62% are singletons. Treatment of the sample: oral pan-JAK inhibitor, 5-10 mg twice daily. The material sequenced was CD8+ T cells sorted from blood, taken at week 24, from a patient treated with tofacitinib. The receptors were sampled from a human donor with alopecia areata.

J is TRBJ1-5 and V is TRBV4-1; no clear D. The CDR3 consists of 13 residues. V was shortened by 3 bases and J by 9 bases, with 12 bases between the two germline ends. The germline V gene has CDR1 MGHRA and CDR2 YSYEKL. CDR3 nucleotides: TGCGCCAGCAGCCACCCGGGCGAACGGCCCCAGCATTTT. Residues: CASSHPGERPQHF.

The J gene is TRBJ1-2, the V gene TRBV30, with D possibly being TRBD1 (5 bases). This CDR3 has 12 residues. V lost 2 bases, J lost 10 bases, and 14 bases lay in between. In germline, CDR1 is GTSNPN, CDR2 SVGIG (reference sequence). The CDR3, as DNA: TGTGCCTGGAGTATCGGGACCCCGGACTACACCTTC. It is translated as CAWSIGTPDYTF. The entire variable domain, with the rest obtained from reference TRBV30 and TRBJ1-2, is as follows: SQTIHQWPATLVQPVGSPLSLECTVEGTSNPNLYWYRQAAGRGLQLLFYSVGIGQISSEVPQNLSASRPQDRQFILSSKKLLLSDSGFYLCAWSIGTPDYTFGSGTRLTVV.

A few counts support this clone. The CDR3 reads CASSPEQDRGGMNTEAFF. The CDR3 DNA sequence: TGCGCCAGCAGCCCGGAGCAGGACAGGGGTGGGATGAACACTGAAGCTTTCTTT. The rearrangement links TRBV4-1 to TRBJ1-1, with 9 positions matching TRBD1. The germline V gene has CDR1 MGHRA and CDR2 YSYEKL. This CDR3 has 18 residues. Germline trimming cut 4 bases from V and 0 bases from J; bases unmatched to any gene: 12.

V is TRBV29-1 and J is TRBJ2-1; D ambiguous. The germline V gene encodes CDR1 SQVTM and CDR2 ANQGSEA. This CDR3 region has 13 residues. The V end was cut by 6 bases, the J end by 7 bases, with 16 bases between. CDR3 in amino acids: CSVPLGSSNEQFF. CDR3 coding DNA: TGCAGCGTCCCCCTGGGCAGCTCAAATGAGCAGTTCTTC.

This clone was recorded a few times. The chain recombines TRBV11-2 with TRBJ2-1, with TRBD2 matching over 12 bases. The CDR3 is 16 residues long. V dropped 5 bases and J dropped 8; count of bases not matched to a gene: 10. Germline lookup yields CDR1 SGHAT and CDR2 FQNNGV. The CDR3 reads CASSLAGGPSGHEQFF. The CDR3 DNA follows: TGTGCCAGCAGCCTAGCGGGGGGGCCCAGCGGGCATGAGCAGTTCTTC.

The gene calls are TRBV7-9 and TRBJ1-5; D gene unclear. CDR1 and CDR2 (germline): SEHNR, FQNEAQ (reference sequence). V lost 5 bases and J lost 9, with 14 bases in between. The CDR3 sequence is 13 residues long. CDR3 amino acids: CASSLGSSGPQHF. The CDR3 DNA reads TGTGCCAGCAGCCTAGGGAGTTCAGGGCCCCAGCATTTT.

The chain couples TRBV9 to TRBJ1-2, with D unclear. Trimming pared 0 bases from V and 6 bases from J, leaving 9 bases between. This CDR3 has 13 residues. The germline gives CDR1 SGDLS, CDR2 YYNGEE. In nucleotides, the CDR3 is TGTGCCAGCAGCGTAGTACGTAGGGATGGCTACACCTTC. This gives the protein CASSVVRRDGYTF.

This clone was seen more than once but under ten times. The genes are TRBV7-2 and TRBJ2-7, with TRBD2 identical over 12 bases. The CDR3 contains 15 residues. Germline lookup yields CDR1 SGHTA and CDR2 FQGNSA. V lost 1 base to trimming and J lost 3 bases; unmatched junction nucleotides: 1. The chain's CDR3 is CASSLGLAGDYEQYF. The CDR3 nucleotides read TGTGCCAGCAGCTTAGGACTAGCGGGGGACTACGAGCAGTACTTC.

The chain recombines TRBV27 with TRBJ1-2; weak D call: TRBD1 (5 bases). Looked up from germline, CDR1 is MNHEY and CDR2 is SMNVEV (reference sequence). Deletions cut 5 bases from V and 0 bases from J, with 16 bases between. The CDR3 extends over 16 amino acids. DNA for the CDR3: TGTGCCAGCAGTAAGTCGACAGTCCCCGCTAACTATGGCTACACCTTC. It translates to CASSKSTVPANYGYTF.

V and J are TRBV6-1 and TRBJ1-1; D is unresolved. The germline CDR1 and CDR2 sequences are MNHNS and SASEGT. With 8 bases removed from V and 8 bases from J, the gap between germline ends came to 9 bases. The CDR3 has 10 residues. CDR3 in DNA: TGTGCCAGCCCCAGTCCCGAAGCTTTCTTT. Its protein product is CASPSPEAFF.

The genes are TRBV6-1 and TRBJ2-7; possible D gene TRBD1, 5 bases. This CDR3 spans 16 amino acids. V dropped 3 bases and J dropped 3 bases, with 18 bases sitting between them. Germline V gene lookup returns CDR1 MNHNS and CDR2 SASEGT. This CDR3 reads CASSELNQRQNYEQYF. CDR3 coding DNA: TGTGCCAGCAGTGAGTTGAACCAAAGACAGAACTACGAGCAGTACTTC.

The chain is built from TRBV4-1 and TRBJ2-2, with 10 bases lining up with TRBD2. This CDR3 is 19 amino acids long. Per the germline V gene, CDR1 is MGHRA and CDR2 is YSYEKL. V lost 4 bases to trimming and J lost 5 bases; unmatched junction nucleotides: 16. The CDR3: CASSRFMVAGGPWTGELFF. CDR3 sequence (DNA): TGCGCCAGCAGCCGGTTTATGGTAGCGGGGGGCCCCTGGACCGGGGAGCTGTTTTTT.

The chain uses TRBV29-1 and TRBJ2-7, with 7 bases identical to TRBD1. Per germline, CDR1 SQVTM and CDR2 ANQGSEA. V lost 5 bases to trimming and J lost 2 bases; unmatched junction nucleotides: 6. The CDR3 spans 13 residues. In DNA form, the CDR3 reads TGCAGCGTTCCCGGACAGGATACCTACGAGCAGTACTTC. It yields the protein CSVPGQDTYEQYF.

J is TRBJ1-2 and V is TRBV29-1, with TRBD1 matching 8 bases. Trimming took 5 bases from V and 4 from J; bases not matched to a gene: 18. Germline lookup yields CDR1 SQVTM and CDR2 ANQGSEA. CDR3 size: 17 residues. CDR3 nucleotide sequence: TGCAGCGTTTACCTCCGACAGGGGACAAACTTTCTCTATGGCTACACCTTC. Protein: CSVYLRQGTNFLYGYTF.

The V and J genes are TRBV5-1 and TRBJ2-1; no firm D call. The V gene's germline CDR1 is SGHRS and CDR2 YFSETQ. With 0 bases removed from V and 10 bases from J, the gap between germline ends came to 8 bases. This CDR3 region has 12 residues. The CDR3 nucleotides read TGCGCCAGCAGCTTGGGACCACGGGAGCAGTTCTTC. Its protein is CASSLGPREQFF.

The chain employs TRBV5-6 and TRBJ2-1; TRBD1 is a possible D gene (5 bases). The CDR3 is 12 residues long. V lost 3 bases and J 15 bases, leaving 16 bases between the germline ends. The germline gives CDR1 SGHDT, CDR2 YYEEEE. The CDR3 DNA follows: TGTGCCAGCAGCTCTTACAGGCTAGGGCCGTTCTTC. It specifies CASSSYRLGPFF. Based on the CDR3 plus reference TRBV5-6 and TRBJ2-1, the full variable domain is DAGVTQSPTHLIKTRGQQVTLRCSPKSGHDTVSWYQQALGQGPQFIFQYYEEEERQRGNFPDRFSGHQFPNYSSELNVNALLLGDSALYLCASSSYRLGPFFGPGTRLTVL.

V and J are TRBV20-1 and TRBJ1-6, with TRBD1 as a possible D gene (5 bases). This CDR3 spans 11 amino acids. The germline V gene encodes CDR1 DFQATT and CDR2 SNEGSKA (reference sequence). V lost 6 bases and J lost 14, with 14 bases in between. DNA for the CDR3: TGCAGTGCCCCCTTCCAGGGCACCCTCCACTTT. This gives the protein CSAPFQGTLHF.

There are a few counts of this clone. The CDR3 is CASMWVGEQFF. The CDR3 DNA is TGTGCCAGCATGTGGGTCGGTGAGCAGTTCTTC. The chain recombines TRBV27 with TRBJ2-1, with unresolved D. Trimming pared 7 bases from V and 9 bases from J, leaving 10 bases between. Germline V gene data show CDR1 as MNHEY and CDR2 as SMNVEV (reference sequence). CDR3 length: 11 amino acids.

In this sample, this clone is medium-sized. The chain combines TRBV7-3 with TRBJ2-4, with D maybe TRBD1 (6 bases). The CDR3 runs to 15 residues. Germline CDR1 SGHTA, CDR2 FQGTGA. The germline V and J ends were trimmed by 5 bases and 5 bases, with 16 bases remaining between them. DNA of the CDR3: TGTGCCAGCAGCCCAGGGGTCGGCGGGCAAAACATTCAGTACTTC. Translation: CASSPGVGGQNIQYF.

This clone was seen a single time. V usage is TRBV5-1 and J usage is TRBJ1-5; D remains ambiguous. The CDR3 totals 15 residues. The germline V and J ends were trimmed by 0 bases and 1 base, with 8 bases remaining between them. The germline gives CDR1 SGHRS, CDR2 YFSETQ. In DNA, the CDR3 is TGCGCCAGCAGCTTGGATTTCAGGAGCAATCAGCCCCAGCATTTT. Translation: CASSLDFRSNQPQHF. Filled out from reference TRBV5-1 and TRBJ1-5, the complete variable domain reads KAGVTQTPRYLIKTRGQQVTLSCSPISGHRSVSWYQQTPGQGLQFLFEYFSETQRNKGNFPGRFSGRQFSNSRSEMNVSTLELGDSALYLCASSLDFRSNQPQHFGDGTRLSIL.

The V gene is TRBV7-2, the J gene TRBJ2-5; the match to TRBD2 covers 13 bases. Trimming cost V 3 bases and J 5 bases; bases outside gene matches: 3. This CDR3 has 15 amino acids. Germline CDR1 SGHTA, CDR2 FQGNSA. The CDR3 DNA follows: TGTGCCAGCAGCTTCGGACTAGCGGGGGAGGAGACCCAGTACTTC. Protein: CASSFGLAGEETQYF. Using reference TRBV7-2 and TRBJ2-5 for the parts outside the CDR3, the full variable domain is GAGVSQSPSNKVTEKGKDVELRCDPISGHTALYWYRQSLGQGLEFLIYFQGNSAPDKSGLPSDRFSAERTGGSVSTLTIQRTQQEDSAVYLCASSFGLAGEETQYFGPGTRLLVL.

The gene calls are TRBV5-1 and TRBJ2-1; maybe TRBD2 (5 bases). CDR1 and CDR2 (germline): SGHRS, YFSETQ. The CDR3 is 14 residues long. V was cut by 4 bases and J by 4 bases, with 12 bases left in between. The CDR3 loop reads CASSPAGIYNEQFF. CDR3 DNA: TGCGCCAGCAGCCCAGCCGGGATTTACAATGAGCAGTTCTTC.

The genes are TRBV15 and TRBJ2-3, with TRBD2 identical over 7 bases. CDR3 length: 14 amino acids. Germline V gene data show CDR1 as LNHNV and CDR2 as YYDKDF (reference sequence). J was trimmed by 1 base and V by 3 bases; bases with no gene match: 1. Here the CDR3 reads CATSSAGGTDTQYF. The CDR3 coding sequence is TGTGCCACCAGCAGCGCGGGGGGCACAGATACGCAGTATTTT. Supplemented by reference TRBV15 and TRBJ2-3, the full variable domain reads DAMVIQNPRYQVTQFGKPVTLSCSQTLNHNVMYWYQQKSSQAPKLLFHYYDKDFNNEADTPDNFQSRRPNTSFCFLDIRSPGLGDTAMYLCATSSAGGTDTQYFGPGTRLTVL.

The CDR3 DNA reads as TGTGCCAGCAGGTCCGGGACTAGCCCCTGGGAGCTGTTTTTT. Encoded protein: CASRSGTSPWELFF. The chain carries TRBV6-5 and TRBJ2-2; 9 bases line up with TRBD2. The CDR3 has 14 amino acids. J gave up 9 bases and V 6 bases, and 8 bases lay outside the gene matches. Looked up from germline, CDR1 is MNHEY and CDR2 is SVGAGI.

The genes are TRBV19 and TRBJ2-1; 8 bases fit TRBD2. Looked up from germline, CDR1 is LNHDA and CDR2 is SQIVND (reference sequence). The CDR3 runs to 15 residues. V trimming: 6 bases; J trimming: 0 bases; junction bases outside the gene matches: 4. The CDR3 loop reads CASRTSGGSYNEQFF. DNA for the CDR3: TGTGCCAGTAGAACGAGCGGGGGCTCCTACAATGAGCAGTTCTTC.

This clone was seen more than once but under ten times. The CDR3 DNA reads as TGTGCCAGCAGCTATCGGACAGGGGAAAGCAAAAACATTCAGTACTTC. Encoded protein: CASSYRTGESKNIQYF. V gene TRBV7-9 combines with J gene TRBJ2-4; 9 bases agree with TRBD1. This CDR3 has 16 amino acids. In germline, CDR1 is SEHNR, CDR2 FQNEAQ (reference sequence). V gave up 4 bases and J gave up 3 bases; unmatched junction bases: 7.

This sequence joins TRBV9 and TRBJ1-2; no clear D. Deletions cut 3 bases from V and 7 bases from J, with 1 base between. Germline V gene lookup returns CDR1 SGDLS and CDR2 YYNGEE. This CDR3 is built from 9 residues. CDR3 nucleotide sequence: TGTGCCAGCAGCGCTGGCTACACCTTC. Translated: CASSAGYTF. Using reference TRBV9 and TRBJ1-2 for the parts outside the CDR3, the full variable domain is DSGVTQTPKHLITATGQRVTLRCSPRSGDLSVYWYQQSLDQGLQFLIQYYNGEERAKGNILERFSAQQFPDLHSELNLSSLELGDSALYFCASSAGYTFGSGTRLTVV.

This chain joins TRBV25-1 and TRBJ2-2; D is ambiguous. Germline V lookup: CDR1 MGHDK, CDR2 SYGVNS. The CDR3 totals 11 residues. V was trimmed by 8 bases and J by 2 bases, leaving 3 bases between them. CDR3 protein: CASDNTGELFF. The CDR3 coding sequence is TGTGCCAGCGATAACACCGGGGAGCTGTTTTTT.